This T cell receptor (beta chain) was recorded in a study of blood T cell repertoires in COVID-19 (TCRdb year 2020). For the study in its entirety: Samples from collaborators originated in the United States, Italy and Spain and spanned both the acute and convalescent phases of COVID-19. Sample metadata almost always included a de-identified subject ID, COVID-19 status, age in years and sex. The dataset comprised deeply sampled blood TCRbeta repertoires from subjects exposed to, actively infected with, or recovered from COVID-19. Samples were obtained from the ongoing ImmuneRACE study (first 160 participants) and from over 1,000 subjects provided by 6 global collaborators. The repertoires were made available in a free public database intended to serve as a resource for research on the immune response to SARS-CoV-2. The material from the prospective study consisted of cDNA or gDNA derived from T cells, B-cell-depleted T cells, or PBMCs. Where HLA class I and class II types were available, the types were taken from metadata supplied by the sample provider, not from assay-based typing.

The study at large found these results: How much clinical and demographic metadata was included differed by source and by participant, and the metadata was provided uncurated.

Whole blood was collected in K2EDTA tubes by collaborating institutions according to the institutions' own protocols. For TCRbeta analysis, collaborators shipped samples as frozen whole blood, isolated PBMCs, or DNA extracted from either of those sample types. For CDR1 and CDR2, the germline V gene lists KGHSH and LQKENI. Trimming costs V 2 bases and J 6 bases, and their ends lie 13 bases apart. Reading from cysteine to phenylalanine, the CDR3 counts 15 amino acids. Only the CDR3 part of the read is kept: 45 bases, read in frame from the first base. As regards this clone: It has no known antigen specificity. The sample holds no much larger clone one base away, and base qualities are not on file.

The immunoSEQ Assay, a bias-controlled multiplex PCR, was used to amplify TCRbeta CDR3 regions from genomic DNA. In the authors' own workflow: The number of nucleated cells in each sample was estimated by amplification of reference gene primers within the assay. To quantify the absolute abundance of each unique TCRbeta CDR3 rearrangement, sequence reads were collapsed and filtered. For each sample, productive Simpson clonality was calculated as the square root of Simpson's diversity index over productive rearrangements. Entries here come from immuneACCESS through TCRdb and include only in-frame sequences with V and J called. Some clones fail to appear in such tables; in the studies checked, an unresolved V gene covers under half of the shortfall, and the cause of the remainder is unknown. V and J calls and clone size follow that table, whereas D and trimming were derived from the DNA. The table for this sample lists some 30,000 clones; around nine tenths of them were counted only once. The biggest ten clones account for roughly a quarter of the sample.

The sample comprised peripheral blood. The sequence joins TRBV18 to TRBJ1-4; tentative D gene TRBD1, with 5 bases matching. The clonotype originates from a woman of 80 years or more with active or convalescent COVID-19. The CDR3 sequence is CASSPFQGSDEKLFF. The base sequence is TGTGCCAGCTCACCATTTCAGGGCTCCGATGAAAAACTGTTTTTT.